This T cell receptor (beta chain) was found in a study of PD-1 blockade in classical Hodgkin lymphoma. Germline V CDR1 and CDR2: MGHRA, YSYEKL. V was pared by 1 base and J by 2 bases, with 17 bases between. CDR3 length equals 17 residues. Relapse was seen in all patients after autologous stem cell transplantation, and brentuximab vedotin exposure was variable. Investigators isolated CD4+ T cells from thawed PBMCs through magnetic negative selection. The patients, who had relapsed/refractory classical Hodgkin lymphoma, achieved best responses of complete response, partial response or progressive disease. The protocol was immunoSEQ multiplex PCR, while the TCRdb copy is restricted to in-frame clones and leaves out a portion. The sample lists about 6,800 clones; around four fifths were seen once.

The receptor was isolated from a human donor with classical Hodgkin lymphoma. Here the sequenced sample was CD4+ T cells from blood, taken at baseline. This chain connects TRBV4-1 to TRBJ2-5, with a tentative D call TRBD2 (6 bases). This CDR3 reads CASSQGQLAVTQETQYF. Here the CDR3 DNA reads TGCGCCAGCAGCCAAGGCCAACTAGCTGTGACTCAAGAGACCCAGTACTTC.